Below, 20 T cell receptor beta chains from the same sample are listed, as sequenced in a study of blood T cells in healthy people across ages. Primers used in a second PCR of roughly 6 to 11 cycles were a sample-barcoded 5' primer and a J-beta primer mix. MiXCR was run by TCRdb on the 5' RACE reads, yielding one entry per CDR3 protein. The sample has some 890,000 distinct CDR3 sequences; approximately 32% are singletons. The sample was also reused in another study, on T cells of mothers and their children.

Source material: blood. The receptors stem from a woman between 35 and 50 years old in good health.

In this sample, this clonotype turned up a few times. This rearrangement joins TRBV6-5 to TRBJ2-7, with 12 bases matching TRBD1. V lost 6 bases to trimming and J lost 2 bases; unmatched junction nucleotides: 5. Per the germline V gene, CDR1 is MNHEY and CDR2 is SVGAGI. This CDR3 comprises 15 residues. The CDR3 DNA is TGTGCCAGCAGACGGGGACAGGGGGCAACCTACGAGCAGTACTTC. Residues: CASRRGQGATYEQYF.

The chain recombines TRBV3-1 with TRBJ2-7, with 8 positions matching TRBD1. The germline CDR1 and CDR2 sequences are LGHDT and YNNKEL (reference sequence). CDR3 length: 15 residues. J gave up 4 bases and V 4 bases, and 9 bases lay outside the gene matches. The CDR3 nucleotides are TGTGCCAGCAGCCCCTCGCAGGGGGCTTGGTACGAGCAGTACTTC. Protein: CASSPSQGAWYEQYF.

This rearrangement joins TRBV5-1 to TRBJ1-1; D unresolved. V was clipped by 1 base and J by 6 bases, with 10 bases between them. The length of the CDR3 is 13 residues. Germline V CDR1 and CDR2: SGHRS, YFSETQ. The CDR3 here is CASSLRAYAEAFF. CDR3 coding DNA: TGCGCCAGCAGCTTGAGGGCTTACGCTGAAGCTTTCTTT.

In its sample, this clonotype was seen many times. The V and J genes are TRBV7-2 and TRBJ2-3, with 9 bases matching TRBD1. The CDR3 totals 15 residues. V shed 5 bases, J shed 2 bases, and the junction held 5 bases outside the gene matches. Germline V gene lookup returns CDR1 SGHTA and CDR2 FQGNSA. CDR3 DNA: TGTGCCAGCAGCCGGGACAGGGATTACACAGATACGCAGTATTTT. Translated, it gives CASSRDRDYTDTQYF.

This clonotype was seen many times. V and J are TRBV20-1 and TRBJ2-7; tentative D call: TRBD1 (6 bases). Per the germline V gene, CDR1 is DFQATT and CDR2 is SNEGSKA (reference sequence). This CDR3 has 14 residues. The V end was cut by 5 bases, the J end by 4 bases, with 18 bases between. The CDR3 reads CSAGQSQPPYEQYF. The CDR3, as DNA: TGCAGTGCTGGACAGTCCCAACCACCTTACGAGCAGTACTTC.

The chain employs TRBV18 and TRBJ1-1; TRBD1 might be the D (5 bases). This CDR3 is 19 amino acids long. Germline-derived CDR1 and CDR2 are KGHSH and LQKENI. The V gene lost 2 bases and the J gene lost 0 bases, with 22 bases spanning the gap. The CDR3 nucleotides are TGTGCCAGCTCACCATACAACCCACGCGCAGGGACCCTGAACACTGAAGCTTTCTTT. As protein: CASSPYNPRAGTLNTEAFF. Combining the CDR3 with reference TRBV18 and TRBJ1-1 gives the whole variable domain NAGVMQNPRHLVRRRGQEARLRCSPMKGHSHVYWYRQLPEEGLKFMVYLQKENIIDESGMPKERFSAEFPKEGPSILRIQQVVRGDSAAYFCASSPYNPRAGTLNTEAFFGQGTRLTVV.

The chain carries TRBV9 and TRBJ2-5, with D possibly called TRBD1 or TRBD2 (5 bases each). Germline V lookup: CDR1 SGDLS, CDR2 YYNGEE. V was pared by 0 bases and J by 5 bases, with 14 bases between. The CDR3 is 15 residues long. The CDR3 sequence: CASSVAPGTAETQYF. DNA of the CDR3: TGTGCCAGCAGCGTAGCCCCAGGGACGGCGGAGACCCAGTACTTC.

A remark on this clonotype: No conserved phenylalanine or tryptophan is present at the end of the CDR3, so a read error is the likely explanation. The chain carries TRBV6-5 and TRBJ1-6, with a possible D match to TRBD1 (6 bases). The germline V gene encodes CDR1 MNHEY and CDR2 SVGAGI. V shed 0 bases and J shed 7 bases, with 10 bases lying between them. This CDR3 has 15 amino acids. The CDR3 DNA reads TGTGCCAGCAGTTACTCTGGGGGGCGAAATTCACCCCTCCACTTG. This translates into CASSYSGGRNSPLHL.

The V call is TRBV20-1, the J call TRBJ2-3, with 7 positions matching TRBD2. The CDR3 is 15 residues long. Unmatched junction bases numbered 8, after V lost 3 bases and J lost 2 bases. Germline V gene sequence: CDR1 DFQATT, CDR2 SNEGSKA (reference sequence). CDR3 in amino acids: CSASRGGGATDTQYF. DNA for the CDR3: TGCAGTGCTAGCCGCGGCGGGGGAGCCACAGATACGCAGTATTTT.

The gene calls are TRBV7-3 and TRBJ1-2; 7 bases are a match to TRBD1. Unmatched junction bases numbered 7, after V lost 3 bases and J lost 6 bases. This CDR3 comprises 14 residues. Looked up from germline, CDR1 is SGHTA and CDR2 is FQGTGA. The chain's CDR3 is CASSFGRGKDGYTF. CDR3 DNA sequence: TGTGCCAGCAGCTTCGGCAGGGGGAAGGATGGCTACACCTTC.

Here the CDR3 reads CASSPTGTGRAYEQYF. The CDR3 bases are TGTGCCAGCAGTCCGACCGGGACAGGGAGGGCCTACGAGCAGTACTTC. The chain uses TRBV28 and TRBJ2-7; 9 bases are shared with TRBD1. Trimming at V came to 5 bases and at J to 2 bases, leaving 10 bases not matched to a gene. The germline gives CDR1 MDHEN, CDR2 SYDVKM. CDR3 size: 16 residues.

This clonotype occurred a few times. One junction end does not reproduce the germline sequence, and a read error may be involved. V and J are TRBV5-1 and TRBJ1-3, with D uncertain. Germline V gives CDR1 SGHRS, CDR2 YFSETQ. The CDR3 is made up of 15 amino acids. The CDR3 coding sequence is TGCGCCAGCAGCCCTCGGTGGGATTCGGGAAACACCAGATATTTT. Translating gives CASSPRWDSGNTRYF.

This clonotype was seen a handful of times. The V and J genes are TRBV7-3 and TRBJ1-1; no reliable D call. CDR3 length: 13 amino acids. V was trimmed by 2 bases and J by 4 bases, leaving 8 bases between them. The germline gives CDR1 SGHTA, CDR2 FQGTGA. CDR3 in DNA: TGTGCCAGCAGCTTATACTACTCCACTGAAGCTTTCTTT. Translated, it gives CASSLYYSTEAFF.

The chain links TRBV5-1 to TRBJ1-6; D possibly corresponds to TRBD1 (6 bases). The CDR3 is made up of 18 amino acids. In germline, CDR1 is SGHRS, CDR2 YFSETQ. Trimming left V 3 bases short and J 7 bases short, with 23 bases between. The CDR3 sequence: CASSSTPLDRLGNSPLHF. The CDR3 region has the DNA TGCGCCAGCAGCTCCACCCCCCTCGACAGGTTAGGAAATTCACCCCTCCACTTT.

The table lists this clonotype with many counts. The J gene is TRBJ1-2, the V gene TRBV29-1; TRBD1 agrees at 11 bases. CDR1 and CDR2 from the germline V gene are SQVTM and ANQGSEA. This CDR3 spans 17 amino acids. V lost 0 bases, J lost 5 bases, and 11 bases stayed unmatched. The CDR3 nucleotides read TGCAGCGTTGAAGATCAACGGACAGGGGGCGCTTTGTATGGCTACACCTTC. It specifies CSVEDQRTGGALYGYTF.

Many counts were recorded for this clonotype. The CDR3 DNA reads TGCAGCGTTGATAGTAGGATTAGGAATGAGCAGTTCTTC. Its translation: CSVDSRIRNEQFF. This sequence joins TRBV29-1 and TRBJ2-1; D ambiguous. The ends were cut back, 3 bases at V and 7 bases at J, with 13 bases in the middle. Germline V lookup: CDR1 SQVTM, CDR2 ANQGSEA. CDR3 length equals 13 residues.

The chain couples TRBV27 to TRBJ2-1; D is uncertain. The ends were cut back, 3 bases at V and 2 bases at J, with 23 bases in the middle. Germline loops: CDR1 MNHEY, CDR2 SMNVEV (reference sequence). This CDR3 has 19 amino acids. The chain's CDR3 is CASSFRSPVRRQAYNEQFF. CDR3 sequence (DNA): TGTGCCAGCAGTTTCCGATCCCCCGTCCGACGTCAGGCCTACAATGAGCAGTTCTTC.

This clonotype was seen repeatedly, ten times or more. The chain carries TRBV2 and TRBJ2-5; tentative D call: TRBD2 (6 bases). The V gene's germline CDR1 is SNHLY and CDR2 FYNNEI. The CDR3 consists of 14 residues. V was shortened by 3 bases and J by 2 bases, with 10 bases between the two germline ends. The CDR3 DNA sequence: TGTGCCAGCAGTGAGGGGACTCAGCAAGAGACCCAGTACTTC. Residues: CASSEGTQQETQYF.

This clonotype was seen repeatedly, ten times or more. The chain couples TRBV20-1 to TRBJ2-7, with 10 bases identical to TRBD1. V was pared by 0 bases and J by 1 base, with 3 bases of the junction left unmatched. This CDR3 contains 15 residues. Germline values: CDR1 DFQATT, CDR2 SNEGSKA (reference sequence). The CDR3: CSARDSDRGSYEQYF. Written as DNA, the CDR3 is TGCAGTGCTAGAGATTCGGACAGGGGGTCCTACGAGCAGTACTTC.

Of note for this clonotype: This may be a read error: a much more frequent sequence differs by one nucleotide. The chain employs TRBV4-3 and TRBJ1-1, with unresolved D. In germline, CDR1 is LGHNA, CDR2 YSLEER. The CDR3 contains 13 residues. For the CDR3, the DNA is TGCGCCAGCAGCCAAACCCTGAACGCTGAAGCTTTCTTT. This codes for CASSQTLNAEAFF.